This TCR beta chain comes out of a study of OX40 agonist ivuxolimab in advanced cancers. Turning to the study itself: Administration of intravenous ivuxolimab to patients occurred every 2 weeks at 0.01 to 10 mg/kg.

Trimming removed 4 bases from V and 5 bases from J, with 7 bases in between. This CDR3 is 12 amino acids long. Germline V gives CDR1 SGHDT, CDR2 YYEEEE. TCRdb's copy holds only in-frame clones and misses some; the assay was immunoSEQ multiplex PCR. The sample yields about 54,000 clones, about 83% seen once. The input for sequencing was CD4+ or CD8+ T cells sorted from blood, taken in a trial of the OX40 agonist ivuxolimab. The chain recombines TRBV5-6 with TRBJ2-1, with unresolved D. The receptor was isolated from an adult with an advanced solid tumor such as melanoma, head and neck, liver or kidney cancer. The CDR3 bases are TGTGCCAGCAGCCTAGACAACAATGAGCAGTTCTTC. This encodes CASSLDNNEQFF.